The entry below gives a single TCR beta chain sequence along with its context. The antigen remains unidentified. The CDR3 is 16 residues long. Germline loops: CDR1 LNHDA, CDR2 SQIVND (reference sequence). V trimming: 6 bases; J trimming: 5 bases; junction bases outside the gene matches: 8. Whereas donors were nominally healthy upon sampling, unrecorded immune exposures were probable. This sample was included in a study of cytomegalovirus exposure and HLA in healthy donors. The study's findings and limits: Later work showed greater clonal expansion in HLA-associated TCR beta chains than in equally common others. Later genetic work tied a missense DCLRE1C variant to beta-chain V and J trimming. In a later analysis, parvovirus B19, influenza, CMV and Epstein-Barr virus appeared linked to several top co-occurrence clusters.

The PCR used 60 Vbeta and 13 Jbeta primers. The repertoire was sequenced with immunoSEQ multiplex PCR; TCRdb's copy has only in-frame clones and lacks some. This table holds about 150,000 clones, roughly 89% found once. The chain employs TRBV19 and TRBJ2-2, with 11 bases lining up with TRBD1. The clonotype originates from a woman aged 25 to 39 in good health and CMV-seronegative. Sequenced input: PBMCs. This CDR3 is CASRAPGQGATGELFF. The CDR3 DNA reads TGTGCCAGTAGAGCCCCCGGACAGGGGGCAACCGGGGAGCTGTTTTTT.